This note documents a single T cell receptor beta chain sequence. Its antigen target is currently unknown. No quality values exist for individual bases; no much larger clone is one base distant. The sample belongs to a study of early T cells in non-severe SARS-CoV-2 infection (dated by TCRdb to 2020 to 2023). For the wider study: Because TCR sequencing was done on bulk RNA from unsorted whole blood, the alpha and beta chains could not be paired. Here is what the overall study found, with its caveats: VDJdb matching was skewed toward anti-spike CD8 responses and likely underestimated virus-specific expansions by missing private and CD4 specificities.

V is pared back by 7 bases and J by 3 bases, with 16 bases lying between the germline termini. The cysteine opens and the phenylalanine closes a CDR3 of 13 amino acids. Of the read, only the CDR3 DNA is kept; its 39 bases are in frame from base 1. For CDR1 and CDR2, the germline V gene lists SQVTM and ANQGSEA. The library was prepared using 5' RACE. The sequencer listed for this sample is NextSeq 500. To correct for sequencing error and PCR bias, the TCR library protocol tagged individual cDNA molecules with unique molecular identifiers. Both TCR alpha and beta chains were sequenced, and tight co-correlation was observed between alpha and beta sequence abundances in each sample. Under the source paper's analysis protocol: Decombinator V4 was used to annotate TCR sequences for V gene, J gene and CDR3. TCRs were defined as expanded if a significant change between any two time points was detected under a Poisson model with p below 0.0001. TCR abundances were normalised to the total number of TCRs sequenced per sample and were expressed as counts per million. TRAV1-2 paired with TRAJ12, TRAJ20 or TRAJ33 defined MAIT TCRs, while TRAV10 paired with TRAJ18 defined iNKT TCRs. VDJdb, accessed on 1 November 2021, was searched for TCRs annotated for CMV, EBV and SARS-CoV-2, and TCRs annotated for more than one antigen were excluded. The public reads were reanalyzed by TCRdb: fastp trimming at Q25, MiXCR alignment, in-frame beta chains only. Rows merge per CDR3 protein into single entries with the most common DNA and genes. The V and J calls were not made by the authors but by TCRdb's processing. Counted in this sample were some 30,000 distinct CDR3 sequences; approximately 10% of them appeared once. The ten largest clones add up to less than 15% of the sample.

A case-control design nested within a healthcare worker cohort in London, UK, was used, with weekly nasopharyngeal swab PCR tests and blood sampling performed. Healthcare workers were recruited during the week of the UK lockdown, between 23 and 31 March 2020, and followed weekly for up to 16 weeks. The chain is assembled from TRBV29-1 and TRBJ2-7; a weak D assignment points to TRBD2 (5 bases agree). Sequencing used whole blood. The clonotype comes from an adult who was a healthcare worker with PCR-confirmed SARS-CoV-2 infection or an uninfected control (not recorded which). The CDR3 in this case is CSANAGIDYEQYF. In nucleotides, the sequence is TGCAGCGCCAACGCCGGGATCGACTACGAGCAGTACTTC.